These 17 T cell receptor beta chains share one sample of origin, sequenced in a study of Tregs in tolerant kidney transplant recipients. TCRdb's table, derived via immunoSEQ multiplex PCR, lists solely in-frame clones and lacks some. Here the sample spans about 240,000 clones, approximately 83% being singletons. The sample consisted of CD4+ T cells from blood. These receptors came from a human donor in good health.

This clone occurred once. The chain recombines TRBV6-6 with TRBJ1-1; weak D call: TRBD1 (5 bases). Trimming shortened V by 3 bases and J by 3 bases, and 17 bases separated the two germline ends. CDR1 and CDR2 from the germline V gene are MNHNY and SVGAGI (reference sequence). CDR3 length equals 16 residues. The CDR3 DNA reads TGTGCCAGCAGTTATGTCGCCGGACGGGGGTACACTGAAGCTTTCTTT. It yields the protein CASSYVAGRGYTEAFF.

The CDR3 region is CASSLVEEPNTEAFF. The CDR3 DNA reads TGTGCCAGCAGCTTGGTGGAGGAGCCGAACACTGAAGCTTTCTTT. The chain is built from TRBV5-4 and TRBJ1-1; D not resolved. V lost 0 bases and J lost 1, with 10 bases in between. Germline loops: CDR1 SGHNT, CDR2 YYREEE (reference sequence). This CDR3 spans 15 amino acids. Combining the CDR3 with reference TRBV5-4 and TRBJ1-1 gives the whole variable domain ETGVTQSPTHLIKTRGQQVTLRCSSQSGHNTVSWYQQALGQGPQFIFQYYREEENGRGNFPPRFSGLQFPNYSSELNVNALELDDSALYLCASSLVEEPNTEAFFGQGTRLTVV.

The rearrangement links TRBV11-2 to TRBJ2-7; 8 bases agree with TRBD2. The CDR3 runs 16 residues. Per germline, CDR1 SGHAT and CDR2 FQNNGV. V shed 0 bases, J shed 3 bases, and the junction held 7 bases outside the gene matches. The CDR3 spells CASSLEGRGGLYEQYF. In DNA, the CDR3 is TGTGCCAGCAGCTTAGAAGGTCGGGGGGGGCTCTACGAGCAGTACTTC.

CDR3 sequence reads: CASRTEGLWCLRYGYTF. DNA for the CDR3: TGTGCCAGCAGGACAGAGGGGTTGTGGTGTCTTAGGTATGGCTACACCTTC. V and J are TRBV6-4 and TRBJ1-2; D may be TRBD1 (5 bases). Germline-derived CDR1 and CDR2 are MRHNA and SNTAGT. There are 17 residues in the CDR3. Trimming pared 6 bases from V and 5 bases from J, leaving 25 bases between.

V and J are TRBV7-2 and TRBJ2-7; 9 positions match TRBD2. Per germline, CDR1 SGHTA and CDR2 FQGNSA. The CDR3 sequence is 15 residues long. J gave up 0 bases and V 7 bases, and 7 bases lay outside the gene matches. Written as DNA, the CDR3 is TGTGCCAGCAAGTCTTCGACTAGCGGCTCCTACGAGCAGTACTTC. Protein product: CASKSSTSGSYEQYF.

The rearrangement uses TRBV5-8 and TRBJ2-6; TRBD1 matches at 9 bases. Germline V gene lookup returns CDR1 SGHTS and CDR2 YDEGEE. The CDR3 length is 16 residues. With 3 bases clipped from V and 4 bases from J, the junction kept 5 bases outside the gene matches. This chain's CDR3 is CASSSGQGSGANVLTF. The CDR3, as DNA: TGTGCCAGCAGCTCGGGACAGGGTTCGGGGGCCAACGTCCTGACTTTC.

The V gene is TRBV6-5, the J gene TRBJ1-1; 8 nucleotides align to TRBD1. Germline CDR1 and CDR2: MNHEY and SVGAGI. V shed 5 bases, J shed 3 bases, and the junction held 8 bases outside the gene matches. The CDR3 is made up of 15 amino acids. As DNA, the CDR3 is TGTGCCAGCAGTGCTGGACAGGGTTGGGACACTGAAGCTTTCTTT. This encodes CASSAGQGWDTEAFF.

This clone was detected a few times. This rearrangement joins TRBV7-6 to TRBJ2-2; 9 nucleotides match TRBD1. CDR3 length: 15 residues. Germline V gives CDR1 SGHVS, CDR2 FNYEAQ. Trimming at V came to 4 bases and at J to 4 bases, leaving 4 bases not matched to a gene. The chain's CDR3 is CASSSTGGVTGELFF. The CDR3 coding sequence is TGTGCCAGCAGCTCGACAGGGGGGGTCACCGGGGAGCTGTTTTTT.

This sequence joins TRBV7-8 and TRBJ2-7, with a weak D call TRBD1 (5 bases). The CDR3 runs to 14 residues. The germline V gene encodes CDR1 SGHVS and CDR2 FQNEAQ. Trimming shortened V by 5 bases and J by 3 bases, and 14 bases separated the two germline ends. DNA for the CDR3: TGTGCCAGCAGCCTACCGACAGAATACTACGAGCAGTACTTC. Translating gives CASSLPTEYYEQYF.

The rearrangement links TRBV7-2 to TRBJ2-1, with D unresolved. Deletions cut 5 bases from V and 8 bases from J, with 16 bases between. This CDR3 is built from 14 residues. Germline CDR1 reads SGHTA; CDR2 reads FQGNSA. Here the CDR3 reads CASSLGPSSHEQFF. CDR3 DNA: TGTGCCAGCAGCCTTGGGCCTTCCTCGCATGAGCAGTTCTTC.

The chain links TRBV7-9 to TRBJ1-2; TRBD1 matches 9 bases. V was pared by 6 bases and J by 6 bases, with 11 bases of the junction left unmatched. CDR3 length: 15 amino acids. Per germline, CDR1 SEHNR and CDR2 FQNEAQ (reference sequence). CDR3 residues: CASSYIRDRADGYTF. The CDR3 nucleotides are TGTGCCAGCAGTTATATCCGGGACAGGGCCGATGGCTACACCTTC.

The chain combines TRBV30 with TRBJ2-3; 8 bases map to TRBD2. The CDR3 runs to 17 residues. CDR1 is GTSNPN and CDR2 is SVGIG in the germline V gene (reference sequence). Trimming removed 3 bases from V and 4 bases from J; junction bases left unmatched: 15. The CDR3 sequence: CAWRAGGGHSGADTQYF. CDR3 DNA: TGTGCCTGGAGGGCGGGCGGGGGGCATTCCGGGGCAGATACGCAGTATTTT. Full variable domain (rest looked up from reference TRBV30 and TRBJ2-3): SQTIHQWPATLVQPVGSPLSLECTVEGTSNPNLYWYRQAAGRGLQLLFYSVGIGQISSEVPQNLSASRPQDRQFILSSKKLLLSDSGFYLCAWRAGGGHSGADTQYFGPGTRLTVL.

This clone turned up a few times. V usage is TRBV2 and J usage is TRBJ1-3, with D perhaps TRBD1 (5 bases). Per the germline V gene, CDR1 is SNHLY and CDR2 is FYNNEI. Deletions cut 8 bases from V and 2 bases from J, with 10 bases between. This CDR3 has 13 residues. This CDR3 is CASEQDTGNTIYF. The CDR3 DNA is TGTGCCAGCGAACAGGATACTGGAAACACCATATATTTT.

The genes are TRBV4-1 and TRBJ1-1; a possible D gene is TRBD1 (5 bases). The CDR3 is 14 residues long. Between the trimmed V and J ends, which lost 5 bases and 0 bases, there was a span of 10 bases. CDR1 is MGHRA and CDR2 is YSYEKL in the germline V gene. The CDR3 DNA is TGCGCCAGCAGCTTTTTAGGGGTGAACACTGAAGCTTTCTTT. This codes for CASSFLGVNTEAFF.

The chain has TRBV5-1 and TRBJ2-7; TRBD1 matches 7 bases. V lost 5 bases and J lost 1; bases outside the gene matches: 6. CDR3 length: 14 residues. Germline CDR1 is SGHRS and CDR2 is YFSETQ. CDR3 protein: CASRPRDSSYEQYF. CDR3 in DNA: TGCGCCAGCAGGCCGAGGGACAGTTCCTACGAGCAGTACTTC.

This sequence joins TRBV7-9 and TRBJ2-7, with D maybe TRBD1 (6 bases). Germline values: CDR1 SEHNR, CDR2 FQNEAQ (reference sequence). Trimming removed 3 bases at V and 6 bases at J, with 9 bases between. This CDR3 is 12 amino acids long. CDR3 sequence reads: CASSLQGSEQYF. The CDR3 nucleotides read TGTGCCAGCAGCTTGCAGGGGTCCGAGCAGTACTTC.

This clone was seen more than once but under ten times. The gene calls are TRBV6-5 and TRBJ1-2; D gene unclear. This CDR3 contains 16 residues. V gave up 2 bases and J gave up 0 bases, with 13 bases separating them. CDR1 and CDR2 (germline): MNHEY, SVGAGI. CDR3 residues: CASSYGDGRTNYGYTF. The CDR3 bases are TGTGCCAGCAGTTACGGTGACGGCAGGACTAACTATGGCTACACCTTC.